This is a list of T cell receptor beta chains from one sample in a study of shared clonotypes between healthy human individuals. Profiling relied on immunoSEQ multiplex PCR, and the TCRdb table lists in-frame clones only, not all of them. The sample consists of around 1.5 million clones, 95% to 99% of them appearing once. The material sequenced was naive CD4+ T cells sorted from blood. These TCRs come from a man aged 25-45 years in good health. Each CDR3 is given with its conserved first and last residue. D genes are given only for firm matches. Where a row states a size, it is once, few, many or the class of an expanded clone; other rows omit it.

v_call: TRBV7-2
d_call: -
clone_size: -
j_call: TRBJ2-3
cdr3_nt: TGTGCCAGCAGCTCCGCAGATACGCAGTATTTT
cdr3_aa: CASSSADTQYF

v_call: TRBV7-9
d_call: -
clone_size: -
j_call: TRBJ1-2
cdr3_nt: TGTGCCAGCAGCCCATCCGGGGGGGGAGAGAATGGCTACACCTTC
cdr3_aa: CASSPSGGGENGYTF

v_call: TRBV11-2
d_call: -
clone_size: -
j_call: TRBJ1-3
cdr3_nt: TGTGCCAGCAGCTTACGCGGCAGAAGGTCCAATGGAAACACCATATATTTT
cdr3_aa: CASSLRGRRSNGNTIYF

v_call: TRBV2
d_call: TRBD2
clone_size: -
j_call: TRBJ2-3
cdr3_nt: TGTGCCAGCAGTCCACAGCGGGAGTACGCAGATACGCAGTATTTT
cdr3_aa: CASSPQREYADTQYF

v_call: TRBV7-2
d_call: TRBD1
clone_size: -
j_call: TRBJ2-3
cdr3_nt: TGTGCCAGCAGCTTCCCCAGGGGGCTAGCCTTAAACTTCAATACGCAGTATTTT
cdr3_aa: CASSFPRGLALNFNTQYF

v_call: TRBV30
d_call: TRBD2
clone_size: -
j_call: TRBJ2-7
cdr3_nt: TGTGCCTGGAGTCCCCTTGTCGGGGGGGGTGGAGAGCAGTACTTC
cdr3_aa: CAWSPLVGGGGEQYF

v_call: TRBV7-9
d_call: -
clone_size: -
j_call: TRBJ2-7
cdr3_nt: TGTGCCAGCAGCTTCCGAGGAGCCGGTTACGAGCAGTACTTC
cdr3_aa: CASSFRGAGYEQYF

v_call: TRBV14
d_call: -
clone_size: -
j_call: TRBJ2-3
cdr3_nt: TGTGCCAGCAGCCAAGTCTCATTGGGGCGGGTAGATACGCAGTATTTT
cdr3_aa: CASSQVSLGRVDTQYF

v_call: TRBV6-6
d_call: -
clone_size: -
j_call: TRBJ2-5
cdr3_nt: TGTGCCAGCAGGCCAGACTCACTTAAAGAGACCCAGTACTTC
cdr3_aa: CASRPDSLKETQYF

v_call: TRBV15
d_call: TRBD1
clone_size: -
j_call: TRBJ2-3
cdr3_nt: TGTGCCACCAGCAGAGAGCGACCGGGGACAGGGGACGTGGGGGATACGCAGTATTTT
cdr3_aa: CATSRERPGTGDVGDTQYF

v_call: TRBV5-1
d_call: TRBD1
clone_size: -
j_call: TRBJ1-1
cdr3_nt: TGCGCCAGCAGCCTGAGGGGGCACATGAACACTGAAGCTTTCTTT
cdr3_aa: CASSLRGHMNTEAFF

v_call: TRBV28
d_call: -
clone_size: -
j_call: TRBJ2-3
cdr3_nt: TGTGCCAGCAGTTTCGGGGGTACGACAGATACGCAGTATTTT
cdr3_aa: CASSFGGTTDTQYF

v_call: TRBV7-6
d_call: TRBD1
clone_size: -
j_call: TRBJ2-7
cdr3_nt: TGTGCCAGCAGCTTAGGTACGGGACAGGGTAAGAACTTC
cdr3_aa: CASSLGTGQGKNF

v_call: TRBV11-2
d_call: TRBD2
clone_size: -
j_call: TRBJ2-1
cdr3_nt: TGTGCCAGCAGCTTACGTGATCGGGGGACTAGTTCAAGGGAGCAGTTCTTC
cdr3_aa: CASSLRDRGTSSREQFF

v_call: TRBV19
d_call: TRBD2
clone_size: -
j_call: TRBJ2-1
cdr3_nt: TGTGCCAGTAGTACGACACCTAGCGGGTACTCCTACAATGAGCAGTTCTTC
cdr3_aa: CASSTTPSGYSYNEQFF

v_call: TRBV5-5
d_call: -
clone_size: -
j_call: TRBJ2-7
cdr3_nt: TGTGCCAGCAGCAGCTTAATACCTTACGAGCAGTACTTC
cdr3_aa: CASSSLIPYEQYF

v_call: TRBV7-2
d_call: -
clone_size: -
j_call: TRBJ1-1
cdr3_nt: TGTGCCAGCAGCTTAGCAGTTCCAGGTCTTAACACTGAAGCTTTCTTT
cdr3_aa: CASSLAVPGLNTEAFF

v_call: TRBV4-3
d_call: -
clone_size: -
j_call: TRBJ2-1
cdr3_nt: TGCGCCAGCAGCCAAGCCGTCCGTATCAATGAGCAGTTCTTC
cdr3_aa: CASSQAVRINEQFF

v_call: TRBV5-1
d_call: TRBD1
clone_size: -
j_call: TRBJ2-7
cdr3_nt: TGCGCCAGCAGCCAAGGACAGGTTGGGAACTACGAGCAGTACTTC
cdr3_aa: CASSQGQVGNYEQYF

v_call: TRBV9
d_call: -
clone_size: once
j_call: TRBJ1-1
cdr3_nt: TGTGCCAGCAGCGTAGTAGGGGACTTGAACACTGAAGCTTTCTTT
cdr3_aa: CASSVVGDLNTEAFF

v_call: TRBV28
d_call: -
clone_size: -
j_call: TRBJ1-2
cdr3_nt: TGTGCCAGCAGTTTTGCTGGGGGGCGTCCCTCGACGGGTGGCTACACCTTC
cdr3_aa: CASSFAGGRPSTGGYTF

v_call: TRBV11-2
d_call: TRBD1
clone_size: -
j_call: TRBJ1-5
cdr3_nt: TGTGCCAGCAGCGCGGACAGGGTACAGCCCCAGCATTTT
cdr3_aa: CASSADRVQPQHF

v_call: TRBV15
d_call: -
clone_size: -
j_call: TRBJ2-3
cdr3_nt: TGTGCCACCAGCAGAAAACAGGGAAGCACAGATACGCAGTATTTT
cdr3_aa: CATSRKQGSTDTQYF

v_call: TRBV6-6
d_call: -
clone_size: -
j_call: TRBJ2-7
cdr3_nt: TGTGCCAGCAGTTACCCCCTCCTCTCGGTGTCCTACGAGCAGTACTTC
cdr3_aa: CASSYPLLSVSYEQYF

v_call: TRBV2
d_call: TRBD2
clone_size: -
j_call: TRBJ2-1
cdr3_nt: TGTGCCAGCAGGAAGGAAAGCGGGAGGGCCCCCAATGAGCAGTTCTTC
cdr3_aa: CASRKESGRAPNEQFF

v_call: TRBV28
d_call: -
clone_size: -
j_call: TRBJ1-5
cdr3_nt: TGTGCCAGCAGGAAAGGGTACGGGCGCAATCAGCCCCAGCATTTT
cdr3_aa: CASRKGYGRNQPQHF

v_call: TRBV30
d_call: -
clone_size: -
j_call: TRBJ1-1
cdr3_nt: TGTGCCTGGAGTGAAGTAGGGGGTACTGAAGCTTTCTTT
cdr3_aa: CAWSEVGGTEAFF

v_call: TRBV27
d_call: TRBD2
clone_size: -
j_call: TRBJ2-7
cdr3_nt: TGTGCCAGCAGCCCTACTAGCGGTTCCTACGAGCAGTACTTC
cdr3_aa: CASSPTSGSYEQYF

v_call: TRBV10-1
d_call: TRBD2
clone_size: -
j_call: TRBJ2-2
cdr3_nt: TGCGCCAGCAGTGAACCTGGACTAGCGGGAAACACCGGGGAGCTGTTTTTT
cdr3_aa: CASSEPGLAGNTGELFF

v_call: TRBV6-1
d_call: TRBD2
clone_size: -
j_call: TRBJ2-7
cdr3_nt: TGTGCCAGCAGCCGAACCGGGACTAGCTACGAGCAGTACTTC
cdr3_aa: CASSRTGTSYEQYF

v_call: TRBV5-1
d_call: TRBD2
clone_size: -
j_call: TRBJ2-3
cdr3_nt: TGCGCCAGCAGCTTGGAGGCGGGAGGTTCCAGTACGCAGTATTTT
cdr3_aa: CASSLEAGGSSTQYF